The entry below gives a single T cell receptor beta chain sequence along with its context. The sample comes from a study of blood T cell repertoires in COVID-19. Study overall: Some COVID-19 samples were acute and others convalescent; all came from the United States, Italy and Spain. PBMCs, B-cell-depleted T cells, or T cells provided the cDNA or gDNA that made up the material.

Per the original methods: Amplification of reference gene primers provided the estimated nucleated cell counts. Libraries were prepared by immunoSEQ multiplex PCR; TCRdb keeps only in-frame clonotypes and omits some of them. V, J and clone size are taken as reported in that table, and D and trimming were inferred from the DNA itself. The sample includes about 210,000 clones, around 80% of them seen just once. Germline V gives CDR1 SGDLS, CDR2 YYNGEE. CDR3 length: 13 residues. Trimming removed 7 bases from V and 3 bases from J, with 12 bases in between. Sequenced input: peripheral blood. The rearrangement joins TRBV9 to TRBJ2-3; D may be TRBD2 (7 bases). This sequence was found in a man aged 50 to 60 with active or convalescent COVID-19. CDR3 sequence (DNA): TGTGCCAGCGGGGGGGCTGGAACAGATACGCAGTATTTT. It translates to CASGGAGTDTQYF.